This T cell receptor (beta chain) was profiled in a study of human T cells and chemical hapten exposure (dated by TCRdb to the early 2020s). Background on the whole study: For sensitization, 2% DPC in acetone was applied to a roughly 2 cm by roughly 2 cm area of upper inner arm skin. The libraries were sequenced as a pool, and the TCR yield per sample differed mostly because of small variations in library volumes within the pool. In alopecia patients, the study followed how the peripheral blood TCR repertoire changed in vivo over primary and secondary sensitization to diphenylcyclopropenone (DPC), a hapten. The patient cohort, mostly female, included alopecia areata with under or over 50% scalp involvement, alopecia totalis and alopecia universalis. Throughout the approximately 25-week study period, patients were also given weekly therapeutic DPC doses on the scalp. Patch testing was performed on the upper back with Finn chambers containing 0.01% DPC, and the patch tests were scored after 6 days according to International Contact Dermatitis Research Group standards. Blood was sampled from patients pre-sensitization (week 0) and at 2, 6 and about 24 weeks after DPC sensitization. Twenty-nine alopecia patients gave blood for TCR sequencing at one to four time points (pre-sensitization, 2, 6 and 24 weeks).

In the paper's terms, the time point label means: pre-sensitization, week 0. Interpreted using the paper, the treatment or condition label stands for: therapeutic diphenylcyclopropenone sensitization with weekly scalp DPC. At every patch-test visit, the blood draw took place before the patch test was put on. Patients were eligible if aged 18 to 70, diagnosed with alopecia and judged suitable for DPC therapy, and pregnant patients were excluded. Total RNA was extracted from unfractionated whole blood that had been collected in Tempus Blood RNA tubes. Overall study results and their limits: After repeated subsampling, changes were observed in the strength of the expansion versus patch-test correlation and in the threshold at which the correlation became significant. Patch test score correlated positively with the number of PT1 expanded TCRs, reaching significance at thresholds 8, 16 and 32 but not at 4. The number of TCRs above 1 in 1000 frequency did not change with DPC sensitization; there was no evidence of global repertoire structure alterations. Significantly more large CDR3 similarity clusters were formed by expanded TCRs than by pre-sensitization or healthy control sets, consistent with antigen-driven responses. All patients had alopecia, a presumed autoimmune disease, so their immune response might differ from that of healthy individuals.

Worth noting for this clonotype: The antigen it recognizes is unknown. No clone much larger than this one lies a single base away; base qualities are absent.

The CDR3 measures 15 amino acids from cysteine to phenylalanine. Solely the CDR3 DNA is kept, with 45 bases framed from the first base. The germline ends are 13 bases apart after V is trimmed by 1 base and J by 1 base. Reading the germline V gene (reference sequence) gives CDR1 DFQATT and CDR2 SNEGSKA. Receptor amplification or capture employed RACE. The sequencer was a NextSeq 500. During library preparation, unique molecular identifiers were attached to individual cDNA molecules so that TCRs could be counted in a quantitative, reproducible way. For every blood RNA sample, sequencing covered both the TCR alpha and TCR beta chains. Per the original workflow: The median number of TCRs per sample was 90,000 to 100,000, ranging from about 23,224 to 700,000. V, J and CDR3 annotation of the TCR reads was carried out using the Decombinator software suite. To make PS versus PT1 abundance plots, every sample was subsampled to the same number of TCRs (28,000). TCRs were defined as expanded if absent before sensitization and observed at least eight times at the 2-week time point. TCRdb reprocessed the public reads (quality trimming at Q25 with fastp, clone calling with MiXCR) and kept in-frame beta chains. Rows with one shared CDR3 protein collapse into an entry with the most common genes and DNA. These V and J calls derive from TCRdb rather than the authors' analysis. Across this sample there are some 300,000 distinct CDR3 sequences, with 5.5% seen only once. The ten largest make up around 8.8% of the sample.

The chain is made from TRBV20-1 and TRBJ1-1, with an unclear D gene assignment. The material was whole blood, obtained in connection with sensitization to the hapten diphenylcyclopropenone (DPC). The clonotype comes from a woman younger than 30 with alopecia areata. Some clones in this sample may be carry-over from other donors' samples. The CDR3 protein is CSARVLWESNTEAFF. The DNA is TGCAGTGCTAGAGTGCTGTGGGAGTCGAACACTGAAGCTTTCTTT.